A single sample gave rise to the 7 T cell receptor beta chains below, sequenced in a study of T-cell reconstitution after alpha-beta-depleted transplantation in children listed by TCRdb under 2016. Per the publication, the treatment or condition label means: allogeneic hematopoietic cell transplantation with graft depleted of TCRalphabeta T cells and CD19 B cells. The library was produced with PCR. TCRdb shows the sequencer as Illumina HiSeq 2500. TCR libraries were prepared with molecular barcoding, using unique molecular identifiers to normalize TCRbeta repertoire quantification. The public reads were run again by TCRdb, first through fastp at Q25 and then through MiXCR, and only productive beta chains were kept. Rows with a matching CDR3 protein are joined into one entry that keeps the most common DNA and genes. Counted in this sample were about 78,000 distinct CDR3 sequences; roughly an eighth of them appeared once. 25% to 30% of the sample is held by the ten biggest clonotypes.

Sequenced material: PBMCs, mostly from graft donor cells, taken 180 days after TCRalphabeta/CD19-depleted stem cell transplant. These receptors were obtained from a male patient aged 2 to 9 who had a stem cell transplant for acute lymphoblastic leukemia, so the T cells may come from the graft donor.

Within the sample, this clonotype is medium-sized. This sequence joins TRBV27 and TRBJ2-6; weak D call: TRBD1 (6 bases). Trimming shortened V by 6 bases and J by 13 bases, and 16 bases separated the two germline ends. Germline CDR1 reads MNHEY; CDR2 reads SMNVEV (reference sequence). The CDR3 is made up of 13 amino acids. The CDR3 region is CASSPGTFTVLTF. The CDR3 DNA is TGTGCCAGCAGCCCCGGGACATTTACTGTCCTGACTTTC.

This clonotype was seen a handful of times. The genes are TRBV4-3 and TRBJ2-7, with 7 bases identical to TRBD2. CDR1 LGHNA and CDR2 YSLEER come from the germline V gene. This CDR3 is 15 amino acids long. V lost 0 bases, J lost 2 bases, and 4 bases stayed unmatched. CDR3 sequence reads: CASSQEVAGAYEQYF. The CDR3 DNA sequence: TGCGCCAGCAGCCAAGAAGTAGCGGGTGCCTACGAGCAGTACTTC.

The chain joins TRBV4-2 to TRBJ2-1; 10 nucleotides align to TRBD2. Germline trimming cut 3 bases from V and 2 bases from J; bases unmatched to any gene: 4. CDR3 length: 16 amino acids. Germline loops: CDR1 LGHNA, CDR2 YNFKEQ. The CDR3 protein is CASSQTLAGAYNEQFF. CDR3 DNA sequence: TGTGCCAGCAGCCAGACTCTAGCGGGGGCCTACAATGAGCAGTTCTTC.

This clonotype was recorded a few times. This chain uses TRBV4-1 with TRBJ1-6, with a weak D call TRBD1 (5 bases). CDR1 is MGHRA, CDR2 YSYEKL, per germline. CDR3 size: 13 residues. The V gene lost 7 bases and the J gene lost 8 bases, with 12 bases spanning the gap. The CDR3 loop is CASTGRGDSPLHF. The CDR3 bases are TGCGCCAGCACCGGTCGGGGGGATTCACCCCTCCACTTT.

The genes are TRBV5-1 and TRBJ2-3; 8 nucleotides align to TRBD2. Losses at the gene ends were 4 bases for V and 1 base for J; bases not matched to a gene: 11. Germline loops: CDR1 SGHRS, CDR2 YFSETQ. There are 17 residues in the CDR3. The CDR3 DNA follows: TGCGCCAGCAGCCCCCAACCCACGGGAGGGGGCACAGATACGCAGTATTTT. As protein: CASSPQPTGGGTDTQYF. The full variable domain, its missing parts supplied by reference TRBV5-1 and TRBJ2-3, is KAGVTQTPRYLIKTRGQQVTLSCSPISGHRSVSWYQQTPGQGLQFLFEYFSETQRNKGNFPGRFSGRQFSNSRSEMNVSTLELGDSALYLCASSPQPTGGGTDTQYFGPGTRLTVL.

V usage is TRBV7-6 and J usage is TRBJ2-3, with D possibly matching TRBD2 (6 bases). Trimming left V 3 bases short and J 2 bases short, with 12 bases between. The germline V gene encodes CDR1 SGHVS and CDR2 FNYEAQ. The CDR3 loop spans 15 amino acids. The CDR3 spells CASSFMGGLTDTQYF. In DNA form, the CDR3 reads TGTGCCAGCAGCTTTATGGGGGGACTCACAGATACGCAGTATTTT.

For this clonotype: The junction differs from germline at one of its ends, possibly a read error. This chain links TRBV7-9 with TRBJ2-7, with D perhaps matching TRBD1 or TRBD2 (5 bases each). This CDR3 is built from 11 residues. Germline V gives CDR1 SEHNR, CDR2 FQNEAQ (reference sequence). The CDR3 DNA sequence: TGTGCCAGCAGCGAACGGACGGGACCAAACTTC. Amino acid sequence: CASSERTGPNF.